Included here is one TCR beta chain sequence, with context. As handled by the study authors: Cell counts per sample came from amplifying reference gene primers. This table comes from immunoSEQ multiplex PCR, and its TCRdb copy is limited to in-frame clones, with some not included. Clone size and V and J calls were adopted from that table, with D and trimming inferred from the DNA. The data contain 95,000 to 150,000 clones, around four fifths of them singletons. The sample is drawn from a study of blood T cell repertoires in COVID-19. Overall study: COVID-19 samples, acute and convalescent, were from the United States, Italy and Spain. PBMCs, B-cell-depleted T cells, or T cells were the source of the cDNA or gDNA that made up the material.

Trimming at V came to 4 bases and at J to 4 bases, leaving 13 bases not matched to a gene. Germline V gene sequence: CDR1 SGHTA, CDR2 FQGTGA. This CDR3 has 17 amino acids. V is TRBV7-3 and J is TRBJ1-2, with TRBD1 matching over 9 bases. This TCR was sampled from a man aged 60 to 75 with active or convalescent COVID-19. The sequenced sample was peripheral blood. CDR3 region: CASSSTSRTGAIYGYTF. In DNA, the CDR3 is TGTGCCAGCAGCTCGACATCTCGGACAGGGGCCATCTATGGCTACACCTTC.